The 27 T cell receptor beta chains listed next were all sequenced from one sample in a study of blood T cell repertoires in COVID-19. Sequenced by immunoSEQ multiplex PCR; TCRdb stores in-frame clones only, minus some. The table lists 380,000 or so clones, roughly 88% of them singletons. The sample consisted of PBMCs or T cells enriched from blood (not recorded which). The receptors were gathered from a woman in her thirties or forties with acute COVID-19.

A few counts support this clone. Compared with germline, one end of the junction differs, possibly owing to a read error. This sequence joins TRBV18 and TRBJ2-7; possibly TRBD1 for D (5 bases). The CDR3 sequence is 15 residues long. Germline loops: CDR1 KGHSH, CDR2 LQKENI. The CDR3 spells CASSPENRPSDEQYF. The CDR3 DNA is TGTGCCAGCTCACCGGAGAACAGGCCCTCCGACGAGCAGTACTTC.

This clone came up once. V usage is TRBV21-1 and J usage is TRBJ1-1; the table's D call of TRBD1 was not tested on the DNA. TRBV21-1 is shown as a pseudogene. The CDR3 runs 15 residues. In DNA form, the CDR3 reads TGTGCCAGCAGCAATAATGGGCTTTCTGTTACTGAAGCTTTCTTT. Translated, it gives CASSNNGLSVTEAFF.

The J gene is TRBJ2-2, the V gene TRBV7-2; 15 nucleotides align to TRBD2. CDR3 length equals 19 residues. Trimming removed 4 bases from V and 4 bases from J; junction bases left unmatched: 10. Germline V gene sequence: CDR1 SGHTA, CDR2 FQGNSA. The CDR3: CASSSRTSGGGVGTGELFF. The CDR3 bases are TGTGCCAGCAGCTCGCGGACTAGCGGGGGGGGTGTAGGCACCGGGGAGCTGTTTTTT.

The chain carries TRBV9 and TRBJ2-7, with 9 bases matching TRBD2. The CDR3 spans 16 residues. V was pared by 0 bases and J by 2 bases, with 6 bases of the junction left unmatched. Germline V lookup: CDR1 SGDLS, CDR2 YYNGEE. CDR3 nucleotide sequence: TGTGCCAGCAGCGTAGGGGTAAGCGGGGGGACCTACGAGCAGTACTTC. It yields the protein CASSVGVSGGTYEQYF.

J is TRBJ2-7 and V is TRBV7-9; possibly TRBD1 for D (6 bases). V lost 3 bases, J lost 0 bases, and 9 bases lay in between. The CDR3 is made up of 14 amino acids. The germline CDR1 and CDR2 sequences are SEHNR and FQNEAQ (reference sequence). The CDR3 nucleotides are TGTGCCAGCAGCTTCACAGGGAACTCCTACGAGCAGTACTTC. It translates to CASSFTGNSYEQYF.

This chain links TRBV3-1 (or the pseudogene TRBV3-2) with TRBJ1-4, with D tentatively TRBD1 (6 bases). This CDR3 region has 14 residues. The ends were cut back, 4 bases at V and 8 bases at J, with 14 bases in the middle. The germline V gene has CDR1 LGHDT and CDR2 YNNKEL (reference sequence). In nucleotides, the CDR3 is TGTGCCAGCAGCCCCCGACAGGTTTTCGAAAAACTGTTTTTT. It translates to CASSPRQVFEKLFF.

V is TRBV5-4 and J is TRBJ1-2; the match to TRBD1 covers 7 bases. From germline, CDR1 is SGHNT and CDR2 YYREEE (reference sequence). Trimming removed 1 base from V and 4 bases from J; junction bases left unmatched: 7. This CDR3 comprises 15 residues. In DNA form, the CDR3 reads TGTGCCAGCAGCTTGAAGGGGACAGCGTCCTATGGCTACACCTTC. This translates into CASSLKGTASYGYTF.

The V call is TRBV10-2, the J call TRBJ1-1; weak D call: TRBD1 (5 bases). With 8 bases removed from V and 5 bases from J, the gap between germline ends came to 24 bases. This CDR3 has 16 amino acids. Germline CDR1 is WSHSY and CDR2 is SAAADI. The CDR3 protein is CASSLLRQAGFTEAFF. CDR3 bases: TGCGCCAGCTCTCTTCTTCGCCAGGCAGGGTTTACTGAAGCTTTCTTT.

V gene TRBV11-2 combines with J gene TRBJ2-3; a possible D gene is TRBD1 (5 bases). The CDR3 runs to 15 residues. V was trimmed by 1 base and J by 6 bases, leaving 14 bases between them. The germline V gene has CDR1 SGHAT and CDR2 FQNNGV. The CDR3 loop reads CASSLVRGSADTQYF. In DNA, the CDR3 is TGTGCCAGCAGCTTAGTTAGGGGCTCCGCGGATACGCAGTATTTT.

This rearrangement joins TRBV10-3 to TRBJ1-2; a possible D gene is TRBD1 (6 bases). With 2 bases removed from V and 8 bases from J, the gap between germline ends came to 18 bases. This CDR3 is 15 amino acids long. Germline CDR1 ENHRY, CDR2 SYGVKD. The CDR3 nucleotides are TGTGCCATCAGTGAGAGGACAGAAACCCCTTACGGCTACACCTTC. It yields the protein CAISERTETPYGYTF.

This chain connects TRBV18 to TRBJ1-5, with D tentatively TRBD1 (5 bases). CDR3 size: 15 residues. Germline V CDR1 and CDR2: KGHSH, LQKENI. V was pared by 5 bases and J by 10 bases, with 21 bases between. The chain's CDR3 is CASSEYLASGGPQHF. In DNA, the CDR3 is TGTGCCAGCTCAGAGTATTTGGCCTCGGGGGGTCCCCAGCATTTT.

The J gene is TRBJ2-5, the V gene TRBV2; weak D call: TRBD2 (7 bases). Germline V gene data show CDR1 as SNHLY and CDR2 as FYNNEI. This CDR3 has 16 amino acids. V dropped 7 bases and J dropped 1 base, with 19 bases sitting between them. The CDR3 region is CASTPRWRGPQETQYF. The CDR3 coding sequence is TGTGCCAGCACCCCTCGCTGGCGGGGGCCCCAAGAGACCCAGTACTTC.

This clone was seen a handful of times. The chain joins TRBV2 to TRBJ1-1; D might be TRBD1 (5 bases). The CDR3 consists of 15 residues. Trimming took 2 bases from V and 5 from J, leaving 15 bases between them. Germline values: CDR1 SNHLY, CDR2 FYNNEI. The CDR3 DNA is TGTGCCAGCAGTGAAAGGGCAGGGCAGGGAACTGAAGCTTTCTTT. Amino acids: CASSERAGQGTEAFF.

The chain joins TRBV9 to TRBJ1-2; no firm D call. This CDR3 region has 14 residues. V lost 0 bases, J lost 5 bases, and 11 bases lay in between. Germline CDR1 SGDLS, CDR2 YYNGEE. As DNA, the CDR3 is TGTGCCAGCAGCGTAGGACTAGAGCTTTATGGCTACACCTTC. The encoded protein is CASSVGLELYGYTF.

This chain connects TRBV2 to TRBJ2-1; D unresolved. Germline V gene lookup returns CDR1 SNHLY and CDR2 FYNNEI. This CDR3 region has 11 residues. Trimming left V 9 bases short and J 13 bases short, with 16 bases between. CDR3 residues: CASLVGTYQFF. DNA for the CDR3: TGTGCCAGTCTAGTGGGTACCTATCAGTTCTTC.

A few counts support this clone. This rearrangement joins TRBV6-1 to TRBJ1-2; 9 bases fit TRBD1. The V gene's germline CDR1 is MNHNS and CDR2 SASEGT. The CDR3 spans 16 residues. After removal of 4 bases from V and 5 bases from J, the junction contained 11 bases not matched to a gene. The DNA for the CDR3 is TGTGCCAGCAGTGTCGATCCGGGACAGGGAGGGTATGGCTACACCTTC. Its protein is CASSVDPGQGGYGYTF.

The gene calls are TRBV5-1 and TRBJ2-7; weak D call: TRBD1 (6 bases). V lost 4 bases to trimming and J lost 6 bases, with 17 bases between them. Per germline, CDR1 SGHRS and CDR2 YFSETQ. The CDR3 is made up of 14 amino acids. Here the CDR3 reads CASSRGQILGEQYF. The DNA of the CDR3 is TGCGCCAGCAGCCGCGGACAGATATTGGGCGAGCAGTACTTC.

This clone was counted a single time. This chain uses TRBV4-2 with TRBJ1-1; D is possibly TRBD1 (6 bases). This CDR3 contains 15 residues. Deletions cut 0 bases from V and 0 bases from J, with 8 bases between. From germline, CDR1 is LGHNA and CDR2 YNFKEQ. CDR3 amino acids: CASSQDGGLNTEAFF. CDR3 sequence (DNA): TGTGCCAGCAGCCAAGATGGGGGCCTGAACACTGAAGCTTTCTTT.

J is TRBJ1-6 and V is TRBV12-2; TRBD1 is the table's D call, not checked against the DNA. TRBV12-2 is flagged as a pseudogene. This CDR3 comprises 18 residues. In DNA, the CDR3 is TGTGCAAGTCGCTCCCGGGACAGCCTCATACTCTATAATTCACCCCTCCACTTT. The encoded protein is CASRSRDSLILYNSPLHF.

The gene calls are TRBV29-1 and TRBJ1-1, with D unclear. Trimming shortened V by 2 bases and J by 2 bases, and 9 bases separated the two germline ends. Per germline, CDR1 SQVTM and CDR2 ANQGSEA. The length of the CDR3 is 13 residues. The CDR3 protein is CSVEPTENTEAFF. The CDR3 region has the DNA TGCAGCGTTGAACCTACAGAAAACACTGAAGCTTTCTTT.

The chain carries TRBV2 and TRBJ1-1; no clear D gene. CDR1 and CDR2 from the germline V gene are SNHLY and FYNNEI. The CDR3 contains 14 residues. V lost 6 bases, J lost 4 bases, and 15 bases lay in between. CDR3 DNA: TGTGCCAGCAGAAAACAGACCTCGCCCACTGAAGCTTTCTTT. Encoded protein: CASRKQTSPTEAFF.

The J gene is TRBJ2-3, the V gene TRBV20-1; D call uncertain. There are 11 residues in the CDR3. Germline V lookup: CDR1 DFQATT, CDR2 SNEGSKA (reference sequence). V was cut by 3 bases and J by 6 bases, with 7 bases left in between. CDR3 amino acids: CSASQLDTQYF. DNA for the CDR3: TGCAGTGCTAGCCAGTTGGATACGCAGTATTTT.

The V call is TRBV6-4, the J call TRBJ1-4, with 7 bases that match TRBD1. CDR3 length: 15 amino acids. The V segment lost 6 bases and the J segment 6 bases; nucleotides outside the gene matches: 10. Germline CDR1 reads MRHNA; CDR2 reads SNTAGT. CDR3 nucleotides: TGTGCCAGCAGCCCAAACAGGGGAGCAGATGAAAAACTGTTTTTT. Translating gives CASSPNRGADEKLFF.

This clone appeared a single time. The chain links TRBV29-1 to TRBJ1-3; 11 bases align to TRBD1. The CDR3 sequence is 15 residues long. V trimming: 3 bases; J trimming: 0 bases; junction bases outside the gene matches: 1. Germline CDR1 reads SQVTM; CDR2 reads ANQGSEA. This CDR3 reads CSVEGTGGSGNTIYF. For the CDR3, the DNA is TGCAGCGTTGAGGGGACAGGGGGCTCTGGAAACACCATATATTTT.

In this sample, this clone turned up a few times. The chain combines TRBV7-9 with TRBJ1-6; perhaps TRBD1 as D (5 bases). The CDR3 contains 17 residues. V was cut by 3 bases and J by 10 bases, with 22 bases left in between. Germline CDR1 is SEHNR and CDR2 is FQNEAQ (reference sequence). Written as DNA, the CDR3 is TGTGCCAGCAGCTTGGCCCTTGGGGGGTCAGTACGCTCACCCCTCCACTTT. It is translated as CASSLALGGSVRSPLHF.

The gene calls are TRBV10-3 and TRBJ2-7; 8 nucleotides agree with TRBD2. V gave up 2 bases and J gave up 4 bases; unmatched junction bases: 10. The CDR3 consists of 16 residues. In germline, CDR1 is ENHRY, CDR2 SYGVKD. The DNA of the CDR3 is TGTGCCATCAGTGAGGCATCTGCCGGGGGGGGGTACGAGCAGTACTTC. Translation gives CAISEASAGGGYEQYF.

The gene calls are TRBV30 and TRBJ1-5, with 7 nucleotides matching TRBD1. Germline CDR1 is GTSNPN and CDR2 is SVGIG (reference sequence). Losses at the gene ends were 3 bases for V and 2 bases for J; bases not matched to a gene: 7. The CDR3 length is 15 residues. The DNA of the CDR3 is TGTGCCTGGAGGGGCCCCGGGACAGGCAATCAGCCCCAGCATTTT. Translated, it gives CAWRGPGTGNQPQHF.